This T cell receptor beta chain was identified in a study of blood T cell repertoires in COVID-19 (TCRdb year 2020). About the full investigation: The collaborator samples originated in the United States, Italy and Spain and spanned the acute and convalescent phases of COVID-19. The material from the prospective study consisted of cDNA or gDNA derived from T cells, B-cell-depleted T cells, or PBMCs. The dataset comprised deeply sampled blood TCRbeta repertoires from subjects exposed to, actively infected with, or recovered from COVID-19. The repertoires were released in a freely available public database meant as a resource for research on the immune response to SARS-CoV-2. Samples were obtained from the ongoing ImmuneRACE study (first 160 participants) and from over a thousand subjects provided by 6 global collaborators. Nearly every sample came with metadata listing a de-identified subject ID, COVID-19 status, age in years and sex. HLA class I and class II types, where available, came from metadata supplied by the sample provider rather than from assay-based typing. Overall study results and their limits: The quantity of clinical and demographic metadata differed by source and by participant and was supplied without curation.

The immunoSEQ Assay, a bias-controlled multiplex PCR, was used to amplify TCRbeta CDR3 regions from genomic DNA. The authors processed their data as follows. Nucleated cell counts per sample were estimated from amplification of reference gene primers within the assay. To quantify the absolute abundance of each unique TCRbeta CDR3 rearrangement, sequence reads were collapsed and filtered. Productive Simpson clonality was computed per sample as the square root of Simpson's diversity index over productive rearrangements. The source is immuneACCESS, and TCRdb retained only in-frame sequences with V and J called. Part of the clones is not carried over; for the studies checked, unresolved V genes explain less than half of this, and the remainder is unexplained. V and J calls and clone size are copied from that table; D and trimming were computed from the DNA. The sample contains 50,000 to 65,000 clones, 60% to 75% of them found a single time. The ten most abundant clones make up about 28% of the sample.

The junction shows trimming of 0 bases on V and 6 bases on J, plus 16 bases between the germline ends. CDR1 SGHDN and CDR2 FVKESK are derived from the germline V gene. The CDR3 runs 16 amino acids, cysteine and phenylalanine included. Only CDR3 DNA remains: 48 bases, in frame from the first base. As concerns this clone: Which antigen it targets is not known. Base qualities are not at hand, and no much larger clone is one base apart.

Whole blood was collected in K2EDTA tubes by collaborating institutions according to the institutions' own protocols. For TCRbeta analysis, collaborator samples were shipped as frozen whole blood, as isolated PBMCs, or as DNA extracted from either sample type. The source material was peripheral blood. This sequence originates from a woman aged 80 or over with acute or convalescent COVID-19. The chain is made from TRBV14 and TRBJ2-3; the D gene is perhaps TRBD1, from 6 matching bases. The DNA sequence is given as TGTGCCAGCAGCCAAGATTCGTATGGGCAGGGGGATACGCAGTATTTT. Translated, it reads CASSQDSYGQGDTQYF.